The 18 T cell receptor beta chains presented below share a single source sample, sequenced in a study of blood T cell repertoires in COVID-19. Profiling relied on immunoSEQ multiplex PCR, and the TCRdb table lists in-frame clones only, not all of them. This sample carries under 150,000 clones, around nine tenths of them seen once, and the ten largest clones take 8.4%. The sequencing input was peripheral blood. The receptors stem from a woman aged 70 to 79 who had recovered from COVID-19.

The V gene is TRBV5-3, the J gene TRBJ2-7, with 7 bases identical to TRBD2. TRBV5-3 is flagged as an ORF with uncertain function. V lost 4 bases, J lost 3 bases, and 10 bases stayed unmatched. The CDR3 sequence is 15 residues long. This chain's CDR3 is CARSRAGGRLYEQYF. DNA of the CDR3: TGTGCCAGAAGCCGGGCGGGCGGGAGACTCTACGAGCAGTACTTC.

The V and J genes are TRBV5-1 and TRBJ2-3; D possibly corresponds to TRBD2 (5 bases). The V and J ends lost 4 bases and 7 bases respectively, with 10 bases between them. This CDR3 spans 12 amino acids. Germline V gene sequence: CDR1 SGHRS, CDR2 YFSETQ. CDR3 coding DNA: TGCGCCAGCAGCCGTCTCGGGAATACGCAGTATTTT. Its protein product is CASSRLGNTQYF.

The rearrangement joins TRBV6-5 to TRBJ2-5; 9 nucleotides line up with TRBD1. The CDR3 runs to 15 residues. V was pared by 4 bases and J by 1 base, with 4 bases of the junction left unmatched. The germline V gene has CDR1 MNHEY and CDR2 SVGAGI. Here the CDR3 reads CASSLGQGRQETQYF. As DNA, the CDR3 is TGTGCCAGCAGTTTGGGACAGGGCCGCCAAGAGACCCAGTACTTC.

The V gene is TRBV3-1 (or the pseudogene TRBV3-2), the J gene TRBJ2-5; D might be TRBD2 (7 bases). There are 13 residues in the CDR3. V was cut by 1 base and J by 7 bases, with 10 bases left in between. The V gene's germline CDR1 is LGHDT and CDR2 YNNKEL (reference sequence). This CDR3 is CASSQGGGRTQYF. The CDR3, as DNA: TGTGCCAGCAGCCAAGGGGGGGGGCGGACCCAGTACTTC.

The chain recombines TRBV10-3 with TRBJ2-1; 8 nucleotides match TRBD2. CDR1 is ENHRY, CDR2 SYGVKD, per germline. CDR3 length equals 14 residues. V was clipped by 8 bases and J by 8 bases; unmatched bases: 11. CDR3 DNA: TGTGCCATCGCCGGGACTAGTGTTAGCCATGAGCAGTTCTTC. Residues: CAIAGTSVSHEQFF.

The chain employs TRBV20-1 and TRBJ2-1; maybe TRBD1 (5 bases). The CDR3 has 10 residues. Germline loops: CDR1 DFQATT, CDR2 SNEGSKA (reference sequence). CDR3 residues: CGCRGNEQFF. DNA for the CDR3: TGCGGGTGTAGGGGCAATGAGCAGTTCTTC.

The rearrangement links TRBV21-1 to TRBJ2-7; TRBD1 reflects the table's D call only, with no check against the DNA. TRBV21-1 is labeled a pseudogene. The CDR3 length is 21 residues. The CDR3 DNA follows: TGTGCCAGCAGCAAAGCATTACTAAGGGACAGGGGGTCGGTTGTAAAGTACGAGCAGTACTTC. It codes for CASSKALLRDRGSVVKYEQYF.

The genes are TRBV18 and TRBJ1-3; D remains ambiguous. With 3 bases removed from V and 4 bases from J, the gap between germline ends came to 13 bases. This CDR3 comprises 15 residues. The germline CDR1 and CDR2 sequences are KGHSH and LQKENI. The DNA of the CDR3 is TGTGCCAGCTCACCTTCGCGAGGTCGGGGAAACACCATATATTTT. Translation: CASSPSRGRGNTIYF.

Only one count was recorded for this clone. CDR3 residues: CASSLGLAGAYEQYF. The CDR3, as DNA: TGTGCCAGCAGCCTGGGGCTAGCGGGGGCCTACGAGCAGTACTTC. This rearrangement joins TRBV5-4 to TRBJ2-7; 10 positions match TRBD2. The germline gives CDR1 SGHNT, CDR2 YYREEE (reference sequence). This CDR3 comprises 15 residues. V was pared by 4 bases and J by 2 bases, with 6 bases of the junction left unmatched.

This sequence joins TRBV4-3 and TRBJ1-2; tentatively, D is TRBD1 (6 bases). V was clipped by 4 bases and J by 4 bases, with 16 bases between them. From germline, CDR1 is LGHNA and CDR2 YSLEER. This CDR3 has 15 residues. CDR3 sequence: CASSPRTAPVYGYTF. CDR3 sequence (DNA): TGCGCCAGCAGCCCTCGGACAGCGCCTGTCTATGGCTACACCTTC.

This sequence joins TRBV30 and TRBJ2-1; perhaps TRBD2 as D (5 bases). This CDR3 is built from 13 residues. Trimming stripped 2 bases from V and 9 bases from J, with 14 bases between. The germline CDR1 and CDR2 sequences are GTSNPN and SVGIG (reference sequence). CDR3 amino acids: CAWSSNLAREQFF. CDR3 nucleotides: TGTGCCTGGAGTTCGAATCTAGCACGTGAGCAGTTCTTC.

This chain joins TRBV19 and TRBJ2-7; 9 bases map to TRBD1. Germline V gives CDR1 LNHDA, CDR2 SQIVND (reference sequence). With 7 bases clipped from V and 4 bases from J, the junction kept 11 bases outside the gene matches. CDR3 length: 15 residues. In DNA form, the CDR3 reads TGTGCCAGTACAACAAAACCGGGACAGGGTTACGAGCAGTACTTC. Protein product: CASTTKPGQGYEQYF.

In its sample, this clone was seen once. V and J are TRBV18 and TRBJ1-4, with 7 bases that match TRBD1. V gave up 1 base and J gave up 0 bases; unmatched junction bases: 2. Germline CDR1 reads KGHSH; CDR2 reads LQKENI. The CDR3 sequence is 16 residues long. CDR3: CASSPRTGPTNEKLFF. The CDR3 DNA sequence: TGTGCCAGCTCACCACGGACAGGCCCAACTAATGAAAAACTGTTTTTT.

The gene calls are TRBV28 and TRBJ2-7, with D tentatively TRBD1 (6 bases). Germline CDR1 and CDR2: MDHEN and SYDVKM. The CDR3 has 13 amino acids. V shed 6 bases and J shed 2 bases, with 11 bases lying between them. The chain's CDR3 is CASSSGQPYEQYF. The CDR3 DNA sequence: TGTGCCAGCAGCTCCGGACAGCCCTACGAGCAGTACTTC.

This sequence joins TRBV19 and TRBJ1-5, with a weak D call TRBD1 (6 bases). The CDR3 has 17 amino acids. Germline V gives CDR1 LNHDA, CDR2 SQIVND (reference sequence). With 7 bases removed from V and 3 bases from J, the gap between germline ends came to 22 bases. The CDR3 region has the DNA TGTGCCAGTATTGTAAAGTGGGGGCGGCACGTCAATCAGCCCCAGCATTTT. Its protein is CASIVKWGRHVNQPQHF. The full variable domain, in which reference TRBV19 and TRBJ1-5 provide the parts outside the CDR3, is DGGITQSPKYLFRKEGQNVTLSCEQNLNHDAMYWYRQDPGQGLRLIYYSQIVNDFQKGDIAEGYSVSREKKESFPLTVTSAQKNPTAFYLCASIVKWGRHVNQPQHFGDGTRLSIL.

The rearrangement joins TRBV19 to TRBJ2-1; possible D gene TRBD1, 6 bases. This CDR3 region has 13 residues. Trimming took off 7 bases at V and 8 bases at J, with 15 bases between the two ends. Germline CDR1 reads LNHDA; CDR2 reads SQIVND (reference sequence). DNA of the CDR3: TGTGCCAGTATTGCCCAGGGGTTCGATGAGCAGTTCTTC. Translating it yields CASIAQGFDEQFF. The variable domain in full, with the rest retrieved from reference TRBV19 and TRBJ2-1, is DGGITQSPKYLFRKEGQNVTLSCEQNLNHDAMYWYRQDPGQGLRLIYYSQIVNDFQKGDIAEGYSVSREKKESFPLTVTSAQKNPTAFYLCASIAQGFDEQFFGPGTRLTVL.

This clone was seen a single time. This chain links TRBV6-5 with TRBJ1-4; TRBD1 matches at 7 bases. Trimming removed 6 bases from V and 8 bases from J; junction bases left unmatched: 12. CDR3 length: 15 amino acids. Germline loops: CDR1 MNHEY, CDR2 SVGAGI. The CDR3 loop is CASRPRQGPGEKLFF. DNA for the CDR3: TGTGCCAGCAGACCGAGACAGGGCCCAGGCGAAAAACTGTTTTTT.

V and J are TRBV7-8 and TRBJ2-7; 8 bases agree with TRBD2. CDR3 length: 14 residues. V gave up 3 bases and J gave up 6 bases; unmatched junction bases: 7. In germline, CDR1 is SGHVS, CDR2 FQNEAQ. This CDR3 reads CASSFEAGVGEQYF. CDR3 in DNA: TGTGCCAGCAGCTTCGAAGCGGGAGTGGGCGAGCAGTACTTC. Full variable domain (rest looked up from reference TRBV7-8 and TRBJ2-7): GAGVSQSPRYKVAKRGQDVALRCDPISGHVSLFWYQQALGQGPEFLTYFQNEAQLDKSGLPSDRFFAERPEGSVSTLKIQRTQQEDSAVYLCASSFEAGVGEQYFGPGTRLTVT.